What follows are 9 T cell receptor beta chains derived from one specimen sequenced in a study of cytomegalovirus exposure and HLA in healthy donors. The PCR made use of 60 Vbeta and 13 Jbeta primers. Using immunoSEQ multiplex PCR, the repertoire was profiled, and TCRdb retains in-frame clones only, with some absent. The sample shows tens of thousands of clones, approximately 79% of them seen only once. The specimen was PBMCs. The receptors come from a woman in her thirties or forties in good health and CMV-seropositive.

This chain links TRBV2 with TRBJ2-1; D may be TRBD2 (5 bases). Germline lookup yields CDR1 SNHLY and CDR2 FYNNEI. The CDR3 length is 15 residues. Trimming shortened V by 4 bases and J by 4 bases, and 14 bases separated the two germline ends. This CDR3 reads CASSGVGGSYNEQFF. The CDR3 coding sequence is TGTGCCAGCAGTGGCGTTGGAGGTTCGTACAATGAGCAGTTCTTC.

The CDR3 loop is CASSPPTSSTGELFF. The CDR3 bases are TGTGCCAGCTCACCACCGACTAGCAGCACCGGGGAGCTGTTTTTT. V gene TRBV18 combines with J gene TRBJ2-2; 7 positions match TRBD2. Trimming took 0 bases from V and 4 from J; bases not matched to a gene: 2. Germline V gene lookup returns CDR1 KGHSH and CDR2 LQKENI. The CDR3 has 15 amino acids.

This sequence joins TRBV5-1 and TRBJ1-6, with 7 nucleotides matching TRBD1. The CDR3 has 16 amino acids. The junction had 9 bases not matched to a gene; V was cut back by 5 bases and J by 4 bases. In germline, CDR1 is SGHRS, CDR2 YFSETQ. The CDR3 is CASSTAGTAYNSPLHF. The CDR3 DNA reads as TGCGCCAGCAGTACCGCCGGGACAGCTTATAATTCACCCCTCCACTTT.

The V and J genes are TRBV6-5 and TRBJ1-5; D unclear. Germline V lookup: CDR1 MNHEY, CDR2 SVGAGI. V was trimmed by 0 bases and J by 9 bases, leaving 9 bases between them. There are 13 residues in the CDR3. The CDR3 region is CASSYSKSGPQHF. CDR3 in DNA: TGTGCCAGCAGTTACTCGAAGAGTGGGCCCCAGCATTTT.

The rearrangement uses TRBV27 and TRBJ1-2; no definite D call. This CDR3 is 13 amino acids long. V lost 3 bases, J lost 9 bases, and 14 bases lay in between. Germline V CDR1 and CDR2: MNHEY, SMNVEV (reference sequence). Written as DNA, the CDR3 is TGTGCCAGCAGTTTGTTCCTCGGAGAGCGCTACACCTTC. It specifies CASSLFLGERYTF.

This clone was recorded only once. The V call is TRBV6-5, the J call TRBJ1-6, with 7 positions matching TRBD1. The trim removed 6 bases at V and 12 bases at J, leaving 5 bases unmatched. Germline-derived CDR1 and CDR2 are MNHEY and SVGAGI. The CDR3 spans 12 residues. CDR3 residues: CASRRQGKPLHF. CDR3 nucleotide sequence: TGTGCCAGCAGACGACAGGGTAAACCCCTCCACTTT.

In its sample, this clone was seen once. One end of the junction fails to match germline, which may point to a read error. The rearrangement joins TRBV30 to TRBJ2-5; D unresolved. The CDR3 consists of 13 residues. Germline CDR1 is GTSNPN and CDR2 is SVGIG (reference sequence). CDR3: CAWSGQDVGERNF. As DNA, the CDR3 is TGTGCCTGGAGTGGTCAAGACGTGGGCGAACGGAACTTC.

The chain uses TRBV6-5 and TRBJ2-7; the D gene is possibly TRBD1 (6 bases). The CDR3 is 14 amino acids. V was pared by 2 bases and J by 3 bases, with 11 bases between. The germline V gene has CDR1 MNHEY and CDR2 SVGAGI. The CDR3 region is CASSYEQGNYEQYF. The CDR3 nucleotides read TGTGCCAGCAGTTACGAGCAGGGGAACTACGAGCAGTACTTC.

The CDR3 DNA is TGTGCCAGCGGCCTACGGGATGAGCAGTTCTTC. Its translation is CASGLRDEQFF. The rearrangement joins TRBV7-6 to TRBJ2-1; unclear D gene. This CDR3 contains 11 residues. Germline loops: CDR1 SGHVS, CDR2 FNYEAQ. V shed 8 bases and J shed 8 bases, with 10 bases lying between them.